These 18 T cell receptor beta chains were sequenced from one sample in a study of shared clonotypes between healthy human individuals. Clones were read by immunoSEQ multiplex PCR, and TCRdb kept only the in-frame ones, dropping some. The sample contains roughly 2.5 million clones, approximately 94% of which appear only once. The sequenced sample consisted of naive CD4+ T cells sorted from blood. The subset was: CD45RA+ positively selected. These receptor sequences come from a man aged 18 to 35 in good health.

The V call is TRBV6-6, the J call TRBJ2-7, with D unresolved. The CDR3 spans 14 residues. V was clipped by 4 bases and J by 2 bases, with 12 bases between them. Germline V gives CDR1 MNHNY, CDR2 SVGAGI (reference sequence). The DNA for the CDR3 is TGTGCCAGCAGTTTGGACGGGTTAACCTACGAGCAGTACTTC. It specifies CASSLDGLTYEQYF.

This chain links TRBV5-4 with TRBJ2-3; D unclear. The CDR3 is 14 amino acids. CDR1 and CDR2 (germline): SGHNT, YYREEE (reference sequence). Trimming took 4 bases from V and 2 from J, leaving 11 bases between them. CDR3 sequence: CASSMTQTTDTQYF. The CDR3 region has the DNA TGTGCCAGCAGCATGACTCAGACCACAGATACGCAGTATTTT.

As regards this clone: Sequence at one end of the junction differs from germline and may be a read error. The chain joins TRBV5-8 to TRBJ2-2; a possible D gene is TRBD2 (5 bases). This CDR3 spans 14 amino acids. Germline assignment: CDR1 SGHTS and CDR2 YDEGEE. The CDR3 spells CASRLEAGFGELFF. In DNA form, the CDR3 reads TGTGCCAGCAGGTTGGAGGCCGGGTTCGGGGAGCTGTTTTTT.

The rearrangement links TRBV11-2 to TRBJ2-3; D is possibly TRBD1 (5 bases). Trimming pared 0 bases from V and 6 bases from J, leaving 19 bases between. The germline V gene has CDR1 SGHAT and CDR2 FQNNGV. CDR3 length: 17 amino acids. The CDR3 sequence is CASSLDEGAVTWDTQYF. CDR3 nucleotide sequence: TGTGCCAGCAGCTTAGATGAAGGGGCAGTGACGTGGGATACGCAGTATTTT.

The chain links TRBV5-1 to TRBJ1-1, with D uncertain. V was shortened by 4 bases and J by 0 bases, with 13 bases between the two germline ends. CDR1 and CDR2 (germline): SGHRS, YFSETQ. This CDR3 spans 15 amino acids. The CDR3 DNA follows: TGCGCCAGCAGCGGCGGCCGGGCCCTGAACACTGAAGCTTTCTTT. Its translation is CASSGGRALNTEAFF.

With regard to this clone: In the same sample, other DNA sequences code for this CDR3. J is TRBJ1-4 and V is TRBV5-1, with 9 bases aligning to TRBD1. Trimming cost V 4 bases and J 8 bases; bases outside gene matches: 6. The germline gives CDR1 SGHRS, CDR2 YFSETQ. The CDR3 is 14 amino acids. CDR3 loop: CASSRGQGGEKLFF. In DNA, the CDR3 is TGCGCCAGCAGCCGGGGACAGGGTGGAGAAAAACTGTTTTTT.

Worth noting for this clone: In the same sample, other DNA sequences code for this CDR3. V gene TRBV11-3 combines with J gene TRBJ2-5, with TRBD1 matching 7 bases. The trim removed 2 bases at V and 5 bases at J, leaving 2 bases unmatched. Germline values: CDR1 SGHNT, CDR2 YENEEA. CDR3 length: 13 residues. In DNA, the CDR3 is TGTGCCAGCAGCTTAAGAGGGGGCGAGACCCAGTACTTC. This codes for CASSLRGGETQYF.

The CDR3, as DNA: TGTGCCAGCAGTCCCGGGACAGGGTTAGGCTACGAGCAGTACTTC. As protein: CASSPGTGLGYEQYF. This chain uses TRBV6-5 with TRBJ2-7; 9 bases line up with TRBD1. The CDR3 totals 15 residues. The V and J ends lost 5 bases and 3 bases, in that order; junction bases with no gene match: 8. The germline CDR1 and CDR2 sequences are MNHEY and SVGAGI.

Details on this clone: The same CDR3 is also encoded by other DNA sequences in this sample. The rearrangement joins TRBV18 to TRBJ2-7; D possibly uses TRBD1 or TRBD2 (6 bases each). The length of the CDR3 is 15 residues. V was shortened by 0 bases and J by 3 bases, with 12 bases between the two germline ends. Germline values: CDR1 KGHSH, CDR2 LQKENI. Written as DNA, the CDR3 is TGTGCCAGCTCACCACCGGGGGGACAAGGCTACGAGCAGTACTTC. It specifies CASSPPGGQGYEQYF.

This clone was counted once. The chain is built from TRBV25-1 and TRBJ2-7; 9 bases line up with TRBD1. The CDR3 covers 15 residues. The germline V gene encodes CDR1 MGHDK and CDR2 SYGVNS. J gave up 2 bases and V 0 bases, and 2 bases lay outside the gene matches. CDR3 loop: CASSEYRQGAYEQYF. The CDR3 DNA follows: TGTGCCAGCAGTGAATACAGACAGGGGGCCTACGAGCAGTACTTC.

A note on this clone: The sample holds other DNA sequences that translate to the same CDR3. CDR3 DNA: TGTGCCATCAGTGGCGGATACGAGCAGTACTTC. The encoded protein is CAISGGYEQYF. V gene TRBV10-3 combines with J gene TRBJ2-7; no reliable D call. V dropped 4 bases and J dropped 4 bases, with 5 bases sitting between them. CDR3 length: 11 residues. The germline gives CDR1 ENHRY, CDR2 SYGVKD.

This clone has more than one count but fewer than ten. The chain has TRBV30 and TRBJ1-1; D gene ambiguous. V was clipped by 0 bases and J by 11 bases, with 13 bases between them. This CDR3 is 12 amino acids long. Germline CDR1 is GTSNPN and CDR2 is SVGIG (reference sequence). The CDR3 DNA is TGTGCCTGGAGTGTAGAGGATCCGCGGGCTTTCTTT. It translates to CAWSVEDPRAFF.

The chain has TRBV18 and TRBJ2-7; 8 bases agree with TRBD2. The CDR3 contains 15 residues. The germline gives CDR1 KGHSH, CDR2 LQKENI. Losses at the gene ends were 3 bases for V and 3 bases for J; bases not matched to a gene: 7. The chain's CDR3 is CASSPVSGIIYEQYF. Here the CDR3 DNA reads TGTGCCAGCTCACCTGTTAGCGGGATTATCTACGAGCAGTACTTC.

The chain links TRBV19 to TRBJ2-2, with no clear D. This CDR3 is built from 14 residues. Germline-derived CDR1 and CDR2 are LNHDA and SQIVND (reference sequence). With 3 bases removed from V and 7 bases from J, the gap between germline ends came to 12 bases. Here the CDR3 DNA reads TGTGCCAGTAGTATGGTGGGAACGGGCGGGGAGCTGTTTTTT. This sequence encodes CASSMVGTGGELFF.

V usage is TRBV27 and J usage is TRBJ2-2; 10 bases fit TRBD1. Germline V gene data show CDR1 as MNHEY and CDR2 as SMNVEV (reference sequence). V shed 5 bases, J shed 2 bases, and the junction held 8 bases outside the gene matches. This CDR3 has 17 amino acids. The CDR3 DNA is TGTGCCAGCAGTGTGGGACAGGGGTCGTTAAACACCGGGGAGCTGTTTTTT. Residues: CASSVGQGSLNTGELFF.

The chain carries TRBV6-5 and TRBJ1-3; TRBD1 aligns across 9 bases. The length of the CDR3 is 15 residues. Germline V gives CDR1 MNHEY, CDR2 SVGAGI. V trimming: 8 bases; J trimming: 3 bases; junction bases outside the gene matches: 8. CDR3: CASGDRDRLGNTIYF. The CDR3 DNA reads as TGTGCCAGCGGGGACAGGGACCGGCTTGGAAACACCATATATTTT.

The V call is TRBV15, the J call TRBJ2-4, with no clear D. Trimming pared 0 bases from V and 8 bases from J, leaving 5 bases between. The CDR3 has 12 amino acids. CDR1 and CDR2 (germline): LNHNV, YYDKDF (reference sequence). CDR3 in amino acids: CATSRDVDIQYF. Written as DNA, the CDR3 is TGTGCCACCAGCAGAGATGTTGACATTCAGTACTTC.

V and J are TRBV5-4 and TRBJ1-2, with 9 bases identical to TRBD1. The CDR3 has 13 residues. CDR1 SGHNT and CDR2 YYREEE come from the germline V gene (reference sequence). Losses at the gene ends were 0 bases for V and 8 bases for J; bases not matched to a gene: 2. CDR3 DNA: TGTGCCAGCAGCTTGGTTGGACAGGGGGGCTACACCTTC. It yields the protein CASSLVGQGGYTF.